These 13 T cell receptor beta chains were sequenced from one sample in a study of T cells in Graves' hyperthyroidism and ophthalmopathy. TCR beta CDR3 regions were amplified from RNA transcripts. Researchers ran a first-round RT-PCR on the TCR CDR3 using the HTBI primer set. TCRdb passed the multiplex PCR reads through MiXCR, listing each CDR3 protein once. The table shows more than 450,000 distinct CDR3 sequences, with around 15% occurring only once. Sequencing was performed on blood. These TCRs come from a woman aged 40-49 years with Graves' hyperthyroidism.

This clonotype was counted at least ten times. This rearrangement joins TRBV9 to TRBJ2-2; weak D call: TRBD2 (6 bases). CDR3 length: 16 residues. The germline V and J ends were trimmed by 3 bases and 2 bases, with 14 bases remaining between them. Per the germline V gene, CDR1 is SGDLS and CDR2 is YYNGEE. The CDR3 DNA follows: TGTGCCAGCAGCGCAGATCTAGCGATAAACACCGGGGAGCTGTTTTTT. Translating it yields CASSADLAINTGELFF.

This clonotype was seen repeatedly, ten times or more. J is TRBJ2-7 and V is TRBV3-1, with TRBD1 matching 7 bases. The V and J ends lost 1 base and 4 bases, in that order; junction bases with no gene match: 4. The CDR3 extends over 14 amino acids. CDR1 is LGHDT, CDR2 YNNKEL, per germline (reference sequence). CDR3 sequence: CASSQGGTEYEQYF. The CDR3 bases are TGTGCCAGCAGCCAAGGGGGGACAGAATACGAGCAGTACTTC.

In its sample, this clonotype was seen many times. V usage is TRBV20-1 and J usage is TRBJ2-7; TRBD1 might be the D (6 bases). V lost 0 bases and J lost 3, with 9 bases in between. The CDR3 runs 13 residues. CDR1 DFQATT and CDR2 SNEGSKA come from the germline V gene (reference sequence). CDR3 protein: CSAREGANYEQYF. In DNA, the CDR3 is TGCAGTGCTAGAGAGGGGGCAAACTACGAGCAGTACTTC.

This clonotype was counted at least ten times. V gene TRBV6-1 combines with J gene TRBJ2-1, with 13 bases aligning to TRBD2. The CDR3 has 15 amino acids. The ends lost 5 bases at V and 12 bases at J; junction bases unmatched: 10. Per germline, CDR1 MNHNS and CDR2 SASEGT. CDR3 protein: CASSRTSGRALGQFF. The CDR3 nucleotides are TGTGCCAGCAGTCGTACTAGCGGGAGGGCCCTCGGGCAGTTCTTC.

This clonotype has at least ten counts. The chain's CDR3 is CASSFRASGRSDTQYF. As DNA, the CDR3 is TGTGCCAGCAGTTTCAGGGCTAGCGGGAGGTCAGATACGCAGTATTTT. The rearrangement links TRBV28 to TRBJ2-3; TRBD2 matches 11 bases. CDR1 is MDHEN, CDR2 SYDVKM, per germline. This CDR3 region has 16 residues. V shed 3 bases, J shed 4 bases, and the junction held 6 bases outside the gene matches.

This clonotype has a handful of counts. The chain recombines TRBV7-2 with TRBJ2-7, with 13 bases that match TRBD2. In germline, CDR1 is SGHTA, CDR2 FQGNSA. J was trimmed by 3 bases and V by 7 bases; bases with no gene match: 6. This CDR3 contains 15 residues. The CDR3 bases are TGTGCCAGCACCGGACTAGCGGGAGTTTACTACGAGCAGTACTTC. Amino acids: CASTGLAGVYYEQYF.

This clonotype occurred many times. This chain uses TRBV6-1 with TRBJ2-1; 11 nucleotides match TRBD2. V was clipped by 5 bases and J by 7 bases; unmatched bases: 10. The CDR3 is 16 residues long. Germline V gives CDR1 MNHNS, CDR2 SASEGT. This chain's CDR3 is CASSPASTSGSNEQFF. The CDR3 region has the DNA TGTGCCAGCAGTCCCGCCAGCACTAGCGGGAGTAATGAGCAGTTCTTC.

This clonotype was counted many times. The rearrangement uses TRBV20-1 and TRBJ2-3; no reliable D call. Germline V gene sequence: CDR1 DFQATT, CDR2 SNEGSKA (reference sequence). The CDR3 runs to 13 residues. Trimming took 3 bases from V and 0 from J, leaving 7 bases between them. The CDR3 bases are TGCAGTGCTAGTCAGAGGAGCACAGATACGCAGTATTTT. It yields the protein CSASQRSTDTQYF.

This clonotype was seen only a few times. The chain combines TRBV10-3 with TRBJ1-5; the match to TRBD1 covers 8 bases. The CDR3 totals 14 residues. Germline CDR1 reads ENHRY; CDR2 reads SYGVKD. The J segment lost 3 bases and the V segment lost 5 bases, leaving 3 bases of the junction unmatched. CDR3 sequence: CAISPGQDNQPQHF. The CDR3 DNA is TGTGCCATCAGTCCGGGACAGGACAATCAGCCCCAGCATTTT.

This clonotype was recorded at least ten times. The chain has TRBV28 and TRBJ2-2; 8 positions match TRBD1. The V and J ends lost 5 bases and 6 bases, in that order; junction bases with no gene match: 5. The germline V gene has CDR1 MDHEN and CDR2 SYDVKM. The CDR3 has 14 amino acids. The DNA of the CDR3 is TGTGCCAGCAGTGTACAGGGGGAGGCCGGGGAGCTGTTTTTT. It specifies CASSVQGEAGELFF.

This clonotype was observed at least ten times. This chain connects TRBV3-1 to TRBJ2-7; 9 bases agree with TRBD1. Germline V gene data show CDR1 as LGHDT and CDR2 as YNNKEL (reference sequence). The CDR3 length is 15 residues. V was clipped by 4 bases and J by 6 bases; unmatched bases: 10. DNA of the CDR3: TGTGCCAGCAGCCGACCGGGACAGGGATTCCTCGAGCAGTACTTC. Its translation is CASSRPGQGFLEQYF.

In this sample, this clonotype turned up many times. The CDR3 DNA follows: TGCGCCAGCAGCTTCAGGAGCGGGAGCGGGCCGTACAATGAGCAGTTCTTC. Its translation: CASSFRSGSGPYNEQFF. The V call is TRBV5-1, the J call TRBJ2-1; TRBD2 aligns across 8 bases. Germline trimming cut 2 bases from V and 4 bases from J; bases unmatched to any gene: 11. This CDR3 has 17 amino acids. Per the germline V gene, CDR1 is SGHRS and CDR2 is YFSETQ.

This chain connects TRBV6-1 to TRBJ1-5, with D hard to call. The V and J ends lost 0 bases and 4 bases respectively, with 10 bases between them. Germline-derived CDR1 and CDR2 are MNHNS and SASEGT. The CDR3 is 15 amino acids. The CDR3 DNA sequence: TGTGCCAGCAGTGAAGCGCTGGACCTAAATCAGCCCCAGCATTTT. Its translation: CASSEALDLNQPQHF.